The 31 T cell receptor beta chains below come from one sample, sequenced in a study of cytomegalovirus exposure and HLA in healthy donors. The PCR was carried out with 60 Vbeta primers and 13 Jbeta primers. Using immunoSEQ multiplex PCR, the repertoire was profiled, and TCRdb retains in-frame clones only, with some absent. The sample has some 150,000 clones, approximately 80% seen once. The sample was PBMCs. The receptors were gathered from a woman younger than 35 in good health and CMV-seronegative.

The chain recombines TRBV28 with TRBJ2-7, with D perhaps TRBD2 (7 bases). The germline V gene encodes CDR1 MDHEN and CDR2 SYDVKM. The CDR3 consists of 13 residues. Deletions cut 10 bases from V and 1 base from J, with 14 bases between. The CDR3 is CATGGTNSYEQYF. CDR3 DNA: TGTGCCACCGGGGGGACAAATTCCTACGAGCAGTACTTC.

The V call is TRBV5-1, the J call TRBJ1-1; a possible D gene is TRBD1 (6 bases). Trimming removed 3 bases from V and 0 bases from J, with 12 bases in between. Germline CDR1 and CDR2: SGHRS and YFSETQ. The CDR3 is 15 amino acids. The CDR3: CASSSAQGLNTEAFF. The CDR3 coding sequence is TGCGCCAGCAGCTCGGCACAGGGTTTGAACACTGAAGCTTTCTTT.

The genes are TRBV30 and TRBJ1-5, with D perhaps matching TRBD1 (5 bases). Trimming removed 0 bases from V and 9 bases from J, with 18 bases in between. Germline CDR1 reads GTSNPN; CDR2 reads SVGIG (reference sequence). This CDR3 has 15 amino acids. The CDR3 nucleotides read TGTGCCTGGAGTGTACAACAGGTCATTGATCGGCCCCAGCATTTT. This gives the protein CAWSVQQVIDRPQHF.

This chain connects TRBV6-5 to TRBJ2-2, with 7 bases that match TRBD1. The CDR3 consists of 16 residues. The V gene's germline CDR1 is MNHEY and CDR2 SVGAGI. Unmatched junction bases numbered 11, after V lost 4 bases and J lost 6 bases. DNA for the CDR3: TGTGCCAGCAGTTCCTACAGGGGCGCACGATCCGGGGAGCTGTTTTTT. Its protein product is CASSSYRGARSGELFF.

The rearrangement joins TRBV6-1 to TRBJ2-3; D is undetermined. V was pared by 7 bases and J by 1 base, with 12 bases between. Germline CDR1 is MNHNS and CDR2 is SASEGT. The CDR3 runs to 14 residues. CDR3 sequence (DNA): TGTGCCAGCATGGCCAGGCCCGGCACAGATACGCAGTATTTT. This codes for CASMARPGTDTQYF.

The chain has TRBV19 and TRBJ2-3; tentatively, D is TRBD2 (7 bases). CDR3 length: 17 amino acids. Germline V gene sequence: CDR1 LNHDA, CDR2 SQIVND (reference sequence). With 3 bases removed from V and 8 bases from J, the gap between germline ends came to 24 bases. CDR3 protein: CASSMGGSEAQGGTQYF. The CDR3 DNA reads as TGTGCCAGTAGTATGGGGGGGAGCGAGGCTCAAGGGGGTACGCAGTATTTT.

V usage is TRBV6-5 and J usage is TRBJ1-6; 9 nucleotides match TRBD1. V was clipped by 6 bases and J by 9 bases; unmatched bases: 6. The CDR3 runs 14 residues. The germline V gene encodes CDR1 MNHEY and CDR2 SVGAGI. The chain's CDR3 is CASRFDRGISPLHF. In DNA, the CDR3 is TGTGCCAGCAGATTCGACAGGGGGATTTCACCCCTCCACTTT.

The chain has TRBV6-6 and TRBJ1-2; no reliable D call. V was cut by 4 bases and J by 4 bases, with 16 bases left in between. Germline values: CDR1 MNHNY, CDR2 SVGAGI (reference sequence). The CDR3 runs to 15 residues. The DNA of the CDR3 is TGTGCCAGCAGTTCCCCCCGGAGGAAACCCTATGGCTACACCTTC. Its protein is CASSSPRRKPYGYTF.

The chain combines TRBV11-3 with TRBJ1-1; possible D gene TRBD1, 5 bases. Trimming shortened V by 8 bases and J by 4 bases, and 17 bases separated the two germline ends. Germline V gene data show CDR1 as SGHNT and CDR2 as YENEEA. This CDR3 spans 14 amino acids. CDR3 in amino acids: CASGRGGVGTEAFF. The CDR3 nucleotides read TGTGCCAGCGGGCGGGGGGGGGTAGGCACTGAAGCTTTCTTT. Based on the CDR3 plus reference TRBV11-3 and TRBJ1-1, the full variable domain is EAGVVQSPRYKIIEKKQPVAFWCNPISGHNTLYWYLQNLGQGPELLIRYENEEAVDDSQLPKDRFSAERLKGVDSTLKIQPAELGDSAVYLCASGRGGVGTEAFFGQGTRLTVV.

The V call is TRBV15, the J call TRBJ2-7; unclear D gene. The ends were cut back, 0 bases at V and 0 bases at J, with 9 bases in the middle. The germline V gene encodes CDR1 LNHNV and CDR2 YYDKDF (reference sequence). CDR3 length: 15 amino acids. CDR3 coding DNA: TGTGCCACCAGCAGAGACGACCGGAGCTCCTACGAGCAGTACTTC. Protein product: CATSRDDRSSYEQYF.

Regarding this clone: Different DNA sequences within this sample yield the same CDR3. The chain recombines TRBV4-1 with TRBJ1-2; possibly TRBD1 for D (6 bases). Trimming removed 0 bases from V and 5 bases from J, with 7 bases in between. CDR3 size: 13 residues. Germline lookup yields CDR1 MGHRA and CDR2 YSYEKL. This CDR3 is CASSQERGYGYTF. The CDR3 region has the DNA TGCGCCAGCAGCCAAGAAAGGGGGTATGGCTACACCTTC.

The V gene is TRBV5-4, the J gene TRBJ2-6, with TRBD1 matching 9 bases. The J segment lost 3 bases and the V segment lost 3 bases, leaving 10 bases of the junction unmatched. Per the germline V gene, CDR1 is SGHNT and CDR2 is YYREEE (reference sequence). The CDR3 loop spans 18 amino acids. Here the CDR3 reads CASSSIKQGAVGANVLTF. The CDR3 DNA sequence: TGTGCCAGCAGCTCAATTAAACAGGGGGCGGTTGGGGCCAACGTCCTGACTTTC. Complete variable domain (other parts from reference TRBV5-4 and TRBJ2-6): ETGVTQSPTHLIKTRGQQVTLRCSSQSGHNTVSWYQQALGQGPQFIFQYYREEENGRGNFPPRFSGLQFPNYSSELNVNALELDDSALYLCASSSIKQGAVGANVLTFGAGSRLTVL.

The chain uses TRBV5-1 and TRBJ1-2; TRBD1 matches at 7 bases. With 4 bases clipped from V and 4 bases from J, the junction kept 4 bases outside the gene matches. CDR1 and CDR2 (germline): SGHRS, YFSETQ. The CDR3 has 13 amino acids. The chain's CDR3 is CASSGGQSYGYTF. CDR3 DNA: TGCGCCAGCAGCGGGGGACAGAGCTATGGCTACACCTTC.

The chain links TRBV12-5 to TRBJ1-1; D is uncertain. V was pared by 6 bases and J by 0 bases, with 8 bases between. CDR3 size: 13 residues. CDR1 is LGHNT, CDR2 FRNRAP, per germline. This CDR3 reads CASGRELNTEAFF. The CDR3 DNA follows: TGTGCTAGTGGCCGTGAGTTGAACACTGAAGCTTTCTTT.

This clone was counted between two and nine times. The rearrangement joins TRBV28 to TRBJ2-2, with 7 bases aligning to TRBD2. V lost 5 bases to trimming and J lost 2 bases; unmatched junction nucleotides: 2. The CDR3 runs 14 residues. Germline CDR1 MDHEN, CDR2 SYDVKM. This CDR3 is CASSPSGNTGELFF. In DNA, the CDR3 is TGTGCCAGCAGTCCTAGCGGAAACACCGGGGAGCTGTTTTTT.

The V call is TRBV4-1, the J call TRBJ2-5; the match to TRBD1 covers 8 bases. V lost 3 bases and J lost 4; bases outside the gene matches: 4. Germline V CDR1 and CDR2: MGHRA, YSYEKL. CDR3 length: 14 amino acids. The DNA of the CDR3 is TGCGCCAGCAGCCACGACAGGGGAACAGAGACCCAGTACTTC. Translation gives CASSHDRGTETQYF.

The chain carries TRBV18 and TRBJ1-3, with D uncertain. Trimming pared 2 bases from V and 0 bases from J, leaving 8 bases between. The CDR3 runs to 15 residues. CDR1 is KGHSH, CDR2 LQKENI, per germline. CDR3 residues: CASSPGGHSGNTIYF. CDR3 coding DNA: TGTGCCAGCTCACCAGGCGGCCACTCTGGAAACACCATATATTTT.

The CDR3 sequence: CASSFGQAEAFF. The CDR3 region has the DNA TGCGCCAGCAGCTTTGGACAGGCTGAAGCTTTCTTT. The chain employs TRBV5-1 and TRBJ1-1; 7 positions match TRBD1. Germline CDR1 and CDR2: SGHRS and YFSETQ. The CDR3 consists of 12 residues. V trimming: 2 bases; J trimming: 6 bases; junction bases outside the gene matches: 1. The variable domain in full, with the rest retrieved from reference TRBV5-1 and TRBJ1-1, is KAGVTQTPRYLIKTRGQQVTLSCSPISGHRSVSWYQQTPGQGLQFLFEYFSETQRNKGNFPGRFSGRQFSNSRSEMNVSTLELGDSALYLCASSFGQAEAFFGQGTRLTVV.

The chain joins TRBV7-9 to TRBJ1-1; possibly TRBD1 for D (5 bases). The germline V and J ends were trimmed by 3 bases and 3 bases, with 23 bases remaining between them. In germline, CDR1 is SEHNR, CDR2 FQNEAQ (reference sequence). CDR3 length equals 18 residues. The CDR3 sequence: CASSLSGGTLARYTEAFF. The CDR3 nucleotides read TGTGCCAGCAGCTTGTCGGGGGGGACCCTCGCTCGCTACACTGAAGCTTTCTTT.

V gene TRBV5-1 combines with J gene TRBJ1-2, with a possible D match to TRBD1 (5 bases). CDR3 length equals 13 residues. Trimming cost V 1 base and J 3 bases, with 7 bases left between them. CDR1 is SGHRS, CDR2 YFSETQ, per germline. CDR3 amino acids: CASSLTGDYGYTF. In DNA form, the CDR3 reads TGCGCCAGCAGCTTGACAGGTGACTATGGCTACACCTTC.

The DNA for the CDR3 is TGTGCCAGCAGCCCCCTAGCGGCTGTCTACGAGCAGTACTTC. This codes for CASSPLAAVYEQYF. The chain employs TRBV27 and TRBJ2-5; TRBD2 agrees at 7 bases. The assigned J gene may be wrong: the sequence end matches TRBJ2-7 better. Germline V gene lookup returns CDR1 MNHEY and CDR2 SMNVEV (reference sequence). This CDR3 contains 14 residues.

V gene TRBV15 combines with J gene TRBJ1-1; D remains ambiguous. Germline CDR1 is LNHNV and CDR2 is YYDKDF (reference sequence). This CDR3 region has 11 residues. V was shortened by 5 bases and J by 10 bases, with 11 bases between the two germline ends. CDR3: CATSGSAGAFF. The CDR3 coding sequence is TGTGCCACCAGCGGATCGGCGGGAGCTTTCTTT.

This clone was recorded a few times. The chain employs TRBV11-2 and TRBJ1-1; tentatively, D is TRBD1 (6 bases). Germline-derived CDR1 and CDR2 are SGHAT and FQNNGV. There are 15 residues in the CDR3. Deletions cut 5 bases from V and 0 bases from J, with 13 bases between. CDR3 nucleotide sequence: TGTGCCAGCAGCCCATGGACAGATATGAACACTGAAGCTTTCTTT. The encoded protein is CASSPWTDMNTEAFF.

The genes are TRBV4-1 and TRBJ2-7; 7 bases match TRBD2. V gave up 3 bases and J gave up 0 bases; unmatched junction bases: 8. CDR1 MGHRA and CDR2 YSYEKL come from the germline V gene. The CDR3 is 16 amino acids. CDR3 nucleotides: TGCGCCAGCAGCCACTGGACTAGTGCGAGCTCCTACGAGCAGTACTTC. It encodes CASSHWTSASSYEQYF.

This chain joins TRBV5-6 and TRBJ2-7; 7 bases are a match to TRBD1. Germline values: CDR1 SGHDT, CDR2 YYEEEE. The CDR3 runs 16 residues. Trimming removed 4 bases from V and 0 bases from J; junction bases left unmatched: 10. CDR3 loop: CASSLPWQGDSYEQYF. CDR3 DNA sequence: TGTGCCAGCAGCCTACCGTGGCAGGGGGACTCCTACGAGCAGTACTTC. The whole variable domain, filled in from reference TRBV5-6 and TRBJ2-7, reads DAGVTQSPTHLIKTRGQQVTLRCSPKSGHDTVSWYQQALGQGPQFIFQYYEEEERQRGNFPDRFSGHQFPNYSSELNVNALLLGDSALYLCASSLPWQGDSYEQYFGPGTRLTVT.

This clone occurred a few times. The rearrangement joins TRBV5-1 to TRBJ1-2; no clear D. The CDR3 runs 15 residues. V was pared by 4 bases and J by 0 bases, with 13 bases between. Germline assignment: CDR1 SGHRS and CDR2 YFSETQ. The chain's CDR3 is CASSPAGRTNYGYTF. Here the CDR3 DNA reads TGCGCCAGCAGCCCGGCGGGCAGAACTAACTATGGCTACACCTTC.

The chain recombines TRBV2 with TRBJ1-1; no clear D. V shed 6 bases and J shed 2 bases, with 4 bases lying between them. The CDR3 contains 11 residues. Germline values: CDR1 SNHLY, CDR2 FYNNEI. CDR3 coding DNA: TGTGCCAGCAGGCTAAACACTGAAGCTTTCTTT. Protein product: CASRLNTEAFF.

The gene calls are TRBV27 and TRBJ1-2, with TRBD1 identical over 8 bases. V shed 6 bases, J shed 7 bases, and the junction held 10 bases outside the gene matches. The CDR3 spans 14 residues. The germline V gene has CDR1 MNHEY and CDR2 SMNVEV (reference sequence). For the CDR3, the DNA is TGTGCCAGCAGCTCAATGGACAGGGTGGCTGGCTACACCTTC. This encodes CASSSMDRVAGYTF.

The CDR3 loop reads CASSSAGLGETQYF. In nucleotides, the CDR3 is TGTGCCAGCAGCTCCGCGGGACTGGGGGAGACCCAGTACTTC. The chain carries TRBV7-7 and TRBJ2-5; tentatively, D is TRBD2 (6 bases). V lost 4 bases and J 5 bases, leaving 14 bases between the germline ends. Germline CDR1 SSHAT, CDR2 FNYEAQ (reference sequence). The CDR3 totals 14 residues.

The rearrangement joins TRBV5-1 to TRBJ1-2; the match to TRBD1 covers 7 bases. J lost 4 bases, V lost 5 bases, and 5 bases had no gene match. In germline, CDR1 is SGHRS, CDR2 YFSETQ. The length of the CDR3 is 13 residues. CDR3 in amino acids: CASRRDSLYGYTF. The CDR3, as DNA: TGCGCCAGCAGGCGGGACAGCCTCTATGGCTACACCTTC.

This clone was found a few times. CDR3 residues: CAIQDRGNTEAFF. Written as DNA, the CDR3 is TGTGCCATTCAGGACAGGGGGAACACTGAAGCTTTCTTT. V is TRBV10-3 and J is TRBJ1-1, with 9 bases matching TRBD1. Germline CDR1 and CDR2: ENHRY and SYGVKD. V lost 9 bases to trimming and J lost 1 base; unmatched junction nucleotides: 3. This CDR3 contains 13 residues.